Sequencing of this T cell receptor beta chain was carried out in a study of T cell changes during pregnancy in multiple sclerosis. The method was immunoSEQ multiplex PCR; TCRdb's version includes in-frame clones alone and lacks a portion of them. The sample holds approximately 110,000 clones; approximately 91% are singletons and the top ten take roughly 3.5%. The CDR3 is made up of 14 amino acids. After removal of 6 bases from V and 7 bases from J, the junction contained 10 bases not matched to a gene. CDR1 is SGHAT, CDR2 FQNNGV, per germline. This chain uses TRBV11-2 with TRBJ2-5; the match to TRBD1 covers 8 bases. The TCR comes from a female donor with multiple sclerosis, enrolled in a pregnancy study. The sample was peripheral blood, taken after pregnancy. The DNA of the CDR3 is TGTGCCAGCAGTTCAGGGGGCGCGATTCGGACCCAGTACTTC. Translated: CASSSGGAIRTQYF.